The next 25 T cell receptor beta chains were all read from a single sample in a study of blood T cells in healthy people across ages. Sample-barcoded 5' priming and a J-beta primer mix drove a second PCR of roughly 7 to 11 cycles. Each CDR3 protein gets one entry after TCRdb re-called the 5' RACE reads with MiXCR. The data contain 600,000 to 900,000 distinct CDR3 sequences, under 30% of them singletons. Separately, the same data were catalogued under a study of T cells of mothers and their children.

The source material was blood. These receptors were collected from a boy between 10 and 17 years old in good health.

This clonotype has just a few counts. The chain uses TRBV11-2 and TRBJ1-1; D may be TRBD1 (5 bases). The ends were cut back, 6 bases at V and 3 bases at J, with 20 bases in the middle. CDR3 length: 16 amino acids. Germline CDR1 SGHAT, CDR2 FQNNGV. The CDR3 nucleotides are TGTGCCAGCAGACCAGTCGGTGGGGGATCGGACACTGAAGCTTTCTTT. Its protein product is CASRPVGGGSDTEAFF.

The sample holds one count of this clonotype. The rearrangement joins TRBV20-1 to TRBJ2-5; D is tentatively TRBD1 or TRBD2 (5 bases each). The J call may be incorrect, as the DNA end agrees better with TRBJ2-1. The CDR3 is 13 residues long. The germline V gene encodes CDR1 DFQATT and CDR2 SNEGSKA (reference sequence). This chain's CDR3 is CSANPGTGNEQFF. The CDR3 DNA is TGCAGTGCCAACCCAGGGACCGGCAATGAGCAGTTCTTC.

This clonotype turned up a few times. The chain couples TRBV29-1 to TRBJ2-5, with a possible D match to TRBD1 (6 bases). The last part of the DNA fits TRBJ2-7 better; the J call may be wrong. This CDR3 has 14 residues. Germline values: CDR1 SQVTM, CDR2 ANQGSEA. CDR3 DNA: TGCAGCGTTGTTTCGTACGTCAGGGGCTACGAGCAGTACTTC. Its protein product is CSVVSYVRGYEQYF.

On this clonotype itself: As the CDR3 is not closed by the conserved phenylalanine or tryptophan, this likely results from a read error. This chain connects TRBV29-1 to TRBJ1-1; TRBD1 might be the D (6 bases). The V and J ends lost 4 bases and 6 bases respectively, with 12 bases between them. The CDR3 length is 12 residues. CDR1 SQVTM and CDR2 ANQGSEA come from the germline V gene. The CDR3 DNA reads TGCAGCGTTGCTTCAGGGGATGCTGAAGCTTTCTCT. This sequence encodes CSVASGDAEAFS.

The chain employs TRBV20-1 and TRBJ1-1, with 12 bases matching TRBD1. The V segment lost 6 bases and the J segment 5 bases; nucleotides outside the gene matches: 13. The CDR3 totals 16 residues. Germline V gene lookup returns CDR1 DFQATT and CDR2 SNEGSKA (reference sequence). DNA of the CDR3: TGCAGTGCGGGATCCGGGACAGGGGGCGCGTGGACTGAAGCTTTCTTT. Its protein is CSAGSGTGGAWTEAFF.

This clonotype turned up a few times. The V call is TRBV30, the J call TRBJ2-5, with no clear D. The J call may be in error: the DNA end matches TRBJ2-7 better. Looked up from germline, CDR1 is GTSNPN and CDR2 is SVGIG (reference sequence). This CDR3 contains 12 residues. The CDR3 DNA is TGTGCCTGGATTCCGGCAGCCCCCGAGCAGTACTTC. It specifies CAWIPAAPEQYF.

The rearrangement joins TRBV5-5 to TRBJ1-4; no clear D. CDR1 and CDR2 (germline): SGHKS, YYEKEE (reference sequence). CDR3 length: 13 residues. V gave up 4 bases and J gave up 6 bases, with 10 bases separating them. CDR3 sequence reads: CASSLTSDEKLFF. The CDR3 coding sequence is TGTGCCAGCAGCCTGACGTCGGATGAAAAACTGTTTTTT.

This chain links TRBV12-3 or TRBV12-4 with TRBJ2-1; 11 bases fit TRBD2. This CDR3 is 15 amino acids long. V shed 1 base and J 10 bases; nucleotides not matched to a gene: 6. Here the CDR3 DNA reads TGTGCCAGCAGTTTAGGCGAGACTAGCGGGGCGGAGCAGTTCTTC. It yields the protein CASSLGETSGAEQFF.

The chain couples TRBV6-5 to TRBJ2-3; possibly TRBD2 for D (6 bases). Per germline, CDR1 MNHEY and CDR2 SVGAGI. The V and J ends lost 0 bases and 0 bases respectively, with 10 bases between them. The CDR3 loop spans 16 amino acids. This CDR3 reads CASSYSLAPSTDTQYF. The CDR3 DNA follows: TGTGCCAGCAGTTACTCCCTAGCGCCTAGCACAGATACGCAGTATTTT.

Only one count was recorded for this clonotype. The V gene is TRBV6-5, the J gene TRBJ1-1; D remains unclear. The length of the CDR3 is 13 residues. Deletions cut 6 bases from V and 6 bases from J, with 14 bases between. Germline V gene data show CDR1 as MNHEY and CDR2 as SVGAGI. This chain's CDR3 is CASRAKGVAEAFF. For the CDR3, the DNA is TGTGCCAGCAGAGCTAAGGGTGTAGCTGAAGCTTTCTTT.

The gene calls are TRBV20-1 and TRBJ2-7, with D hard to call. This CDR3 is 14 amino acids long. V lost 0 bases to trimming and J lost 3 bases, with 12 bases between them. Germline V gene lookup returns CDR1 DFQATT and CDR2 SNEGSKA (reference sequence). The CDR3 bases are TGCAGTGCTAGAGATCTCGGAACAGACTACGAGCAGTACTTC. Amino acids: CSARDLGTDYEQYF.

This clonotype was observed at least ten times. This chain links TRBV6-1 with TRBJ2-5; D is possibly TRBD1 or TRBD2 (5 bases each). In germline, CDR1 is MNHNS, CDR2 SASEGT. V lost 5 bases and J 5 bases, leaving 24 bases between the germline ends. This CDR3 comprises 17 residues. Here the CDR3 DNA reads TGTGCCAGCAGTACAGGACTTCGGGACGGCCGGAGGGAGACCCAGTACTTC. Protein: CASSTGLRDGRRETQYF.

A remark on this clonotype: Compared with germline, one end of the junction differs, possibly owing to a read error. The chain carries TRBV6-2 or TRBV6-3 and TRBJ2-6; tentative D call: TRBD1 (7 bases). This CDR3 contains 17 residues. Germline V CDR1 and CDR2: MNHEY, SVGEGT. CDR3 nucleotides: TGTGCCAGCAGTTACCGTTTCAGGGCCAGGGGGGCCAACGTCCTGACTTTT. It codes for CASSYRFRARGANVLTF.

The V gene is TRBV12-3 or TRBV12-4, the J gene TRBJ1-1; TRBD1 matches at 8 bases. Losses at the gene ends were 6 bases for V and 4 bases for J; bases not matched to a gene: 7. The CDR3 has 14 amino acids. The CDR3 DNA is TGTGCCAGCAGGACGACAGGGGTGTTCACTGAAGCTTTCTTT. Amino acid sequence: CASRTTGVFTEAFF.

This chain connects TRBV10-3 to TRBJ1-2, with a tentative D call TRBD1 (5 bases). Trimming removed 4 bases at V and 4 bases at J, with 7 bases between. The germline V gene has CDR1 ENHRY and CDR2 SYGVKD. This CDR3 region has 12 residues. The chain's CDR3 is CAISGQPYGYTF. The CDR3 DNA reads TGTGCCATCAGTGGACAGCCCTATGGCTACACCTTC.

This clonotype was observed a handful of times. The J gene is TRBJ2-5, the V gene TRBV6-5, with 7 bases lining up with TRBD1. Germline CDR1 MNHEY, CDR2 SVGAGI. The CDR3 extends over 15 amino acids. J was trimmed by 0 bases and V by 7 bases; bases with no gene match: 8. The CDR3 nucleotides are TGTGCCAGCACGAGGGACAGATCGTACCAAGAGACCCAGTACTTC. Protein product: CASTRDRSYQETQYF.

V is TRBV5-1 and J is TRBJ2-5; the D gene is possibly TRBD2 (7 bases). V gave up 4 bases and J gave up 5 bases, with 15 bases separating them. The germline V gene encodes CDR1 SGHRS and CDR2 YFSETQ. The CDR3 spans 14 residues. Written as DNA, the CDR3 is TGCGCCAGCAGCAGACGAAGGGGGGGGGAGACCCAGTACTTC. Amino acid sequence: CASSRRRGGETQYF.

This clonotype was observed a handful of times. The chain recombines TRBV7-6 with TRBJ1-4, with 7 bases aligning to TRBD1. Germline CDR1 reads SGHVS; CDR2 reads FNYEAQ. V lost 6 bases to trimming and J lost 4 bases; unmatched junction nucleotides: 11. CDR3 length equals 16 residues. The CDR3 is CASSTRGPPFNEKLFF. Written as DNA, the CDR3 is TGTGCCAGCAGTACGAGGGGGCCCCCCTTTAATGAAAAACTGTTTTTT.

This chain uses TRBV11-2 with TRBJ2-4; TRBD2 might be the D (6 bases). V dropped 5 bases and J dropped 0 bases, with 11 bases sitting between them. This CDR3 spans 15 amino acids. CDR1 is SGHAT, CDR2 FQNNGV, per germline. The CDR3 coding sequence is TGTGCCAGCAGCCATTGGGGGGTAGCCAAAAACATTCAGTACTTC. Its translation is CASSHWGVAKNIQYF.

V gene TRBV14 combines with J gene TRBJ2-5; D possibly corresponds to TRBD2 (7 bases). The CDR3 runs to 14 residues. The germline V gene has CDR1 SGHDN and CDR2 FVKESK. V dropped 3 bases and J dropped 13 bases, with 21 bases sitting between them. CDR3 sequence (DNA): TGTGCCAGCAGCCATCGTCGGGGGGCCGGTCCGCGGTACTTC. This translates into CASSHRRGAGPRYF.

J is TRBJ1-2 and V is TRBV7-9; D gene uncertain. CDR1 SEHNR and CDR2 FQNEAQ come from the germline V gene (reference sequence). The V end was cut by 5 bases, the J end by 6 bases, with 22 bases between. The CDR3 is 16 residues long. The CDR3 nucleotides read TGTGCCAGCAGCCCACGAGGACGGCGTCCACGGGATGGCTACACCTTC. Translation gives CASSPRGRRPRDGYTF.

Concerning this clonotype itself: At one of its ends the junction is not consistent with the germline gene, which may arise from a read error. The V and J genes are TRBV12-5 and TRBJ2-7; D ambiguous. Germline CDR1 reads LGHNT; CDR2 reads FRNRAP. The CDR3 sequence is 13 residues long. CDR3 sequence reads: CASGLERTYGQYF. The DNA for the CDR3 is TGTGCTAGTGGTTTGGAAAGAACCTACGGGCAGTACTTC.

This chain links TRBV12-3 or TRBV12-4 with TRBJ1-5, with TRBD1 matching over 9 bases. Trimming at V came to 7 bases and at J to 5 bases, leaving 6 bases not matched to a gene. This CDR3 comprises 14 residues. For the CDR3, the DNA is TGTGCCAGCACTCAAACAGGGGGCGATCAGCCCCAGCATTTT. Its protein product is CASTQTGGDQPQHF.

This chain uses TRBV20-1 with TRBJ1-2, with D hard to call. The germline V gene has CDR1 DFQATT and CDR2 SNEGSKA (reference sequence). V was shortened by 0 bases and J by 3 bases, with 5 bases between the two germline ends. The CDR3 runs 12 residues. The CDR3 loop reads CSARDGYYGYTF. The CDR3 nucleotides are TGCAGTGCTAGAGATGGCTACTATGGCTACACCTTC.

The J gene is TRBJ2-4, the V gene TRBV7-8; D might be TRBD2 (6 bases). The CDR3 spans 16 residues. Between the trimmed V and J ends, which lost 5 bases and 3 bases, there was a span of 17 bases. Germline-derived CDR1 and CDR2 are SGHVS and FQNEAQ. CDR3 protein: CASSQLEGGGKNIQYF. The DNA for the CDR3 is TGTGCCAGCAGCCAACTGGAGGGTGGTGGCAAAAACATTCAGTACTTC.